Reported below is one T cell receptor beta chain. Antigen: not known. This specimen comes from a study of cytomegalovirus exposure and HLA in healthy donors. V dropped 3 bases and J dropped 6 bases, with 9 bases sitting between them. In germline, CDR1 is MDHEN, CDR2 SYDVKM. The CDR3 has 12 amino acids. Study-level results: Certain indistinguishable V segments, among them TRBV6-2 and TRBV6-3, were excluded. Later analysis suggested links between common viral pathogens and several top significant clusters. Trimming of TCR beta V- and J-genes showed a link, identified in a later analysis, to a missense DCLRE1C variant. A few CMV-associated chains were confirmed in vitro to be specific for CMV antigens.

PCR involved 60 Vbeta and 13 Jbeta primers. Clones were read by immunoSEQ multiplex PCR, and TCRdb kept only the in-frame ones, dropping some. This table has 150,000 to 200,000 clones, just under 80% appearing once. Sequencing used PBMCs. The V and J genes are TRBV28 and TRBJ2-7; D unresolved. This clonotype was sampled from a woman between 50 and 59 years old in good health and CMV-seronegative. CDR3: CASSFYRPEQYF. The CDR3 DNA is TGTGCCAGCAGTTTTTACAGACCCGAGCAGTACTTC.